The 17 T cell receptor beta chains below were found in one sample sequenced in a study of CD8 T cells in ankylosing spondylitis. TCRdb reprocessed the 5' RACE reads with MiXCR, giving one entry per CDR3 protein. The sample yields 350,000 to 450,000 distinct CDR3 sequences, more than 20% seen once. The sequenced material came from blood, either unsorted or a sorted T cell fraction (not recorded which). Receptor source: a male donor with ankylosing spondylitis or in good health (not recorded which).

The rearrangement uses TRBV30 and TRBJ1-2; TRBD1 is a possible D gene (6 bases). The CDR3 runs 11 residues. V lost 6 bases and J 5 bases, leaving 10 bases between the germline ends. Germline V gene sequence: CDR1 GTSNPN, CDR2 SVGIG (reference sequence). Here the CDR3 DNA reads TGTGCCTGCCTAACAGGGTATGGCTACACCTTC. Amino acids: CACLTGYGYTF.

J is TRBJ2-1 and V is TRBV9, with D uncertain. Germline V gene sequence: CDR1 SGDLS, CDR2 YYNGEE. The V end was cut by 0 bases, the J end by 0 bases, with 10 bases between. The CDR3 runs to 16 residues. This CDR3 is CASSVVVTGSYNEQFF. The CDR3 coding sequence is TGTGCCAGCAGCGTAGTGGTCACTGGCTCCTACAATGAGCAGTTCTTC.

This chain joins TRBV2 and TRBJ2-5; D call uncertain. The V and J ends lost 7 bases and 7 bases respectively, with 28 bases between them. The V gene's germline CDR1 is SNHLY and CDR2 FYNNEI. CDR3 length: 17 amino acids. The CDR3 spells CASKPDTGRKFGGTQYF. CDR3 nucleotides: TGTGCCAGCAAACCCGACACGGGCCGGAAGTTTGGTGGGACCCAGTACTTC.

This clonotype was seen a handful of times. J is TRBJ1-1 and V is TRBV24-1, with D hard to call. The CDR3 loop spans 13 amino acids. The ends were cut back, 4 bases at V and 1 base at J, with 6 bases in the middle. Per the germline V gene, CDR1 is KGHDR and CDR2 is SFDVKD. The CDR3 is CATSESPNTEAFF. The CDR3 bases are TGTGCCACCAGTGAGTCGCCGAACACTGAAGCTTTCTTT.

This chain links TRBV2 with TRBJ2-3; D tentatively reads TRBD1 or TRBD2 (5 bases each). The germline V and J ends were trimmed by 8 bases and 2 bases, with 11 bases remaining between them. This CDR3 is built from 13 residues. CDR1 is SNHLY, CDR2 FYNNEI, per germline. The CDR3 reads CASVGGTTDTQYF. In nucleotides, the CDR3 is TGTGCCAGCGTTGGGGGAACCACAGATACGCAGTATTTT.

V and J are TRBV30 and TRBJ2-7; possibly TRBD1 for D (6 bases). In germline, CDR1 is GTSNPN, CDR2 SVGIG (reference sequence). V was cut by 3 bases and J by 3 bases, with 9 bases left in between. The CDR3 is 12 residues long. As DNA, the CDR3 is TGTGCCTGGAGCCCGGGACACTACGAGCAGTACTTC. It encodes CAWSPGHYEQYF.

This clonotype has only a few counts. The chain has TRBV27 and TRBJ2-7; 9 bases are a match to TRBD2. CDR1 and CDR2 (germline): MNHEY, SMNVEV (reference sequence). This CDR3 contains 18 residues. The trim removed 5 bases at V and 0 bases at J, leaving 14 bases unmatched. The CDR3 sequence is CASSPLAPSGALSYEQYF. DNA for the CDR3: TGTGCCAGCAGTCCCCTCGCCCCTAGCGGGGCTCTCTCCTACGAGCAGTACTTC.

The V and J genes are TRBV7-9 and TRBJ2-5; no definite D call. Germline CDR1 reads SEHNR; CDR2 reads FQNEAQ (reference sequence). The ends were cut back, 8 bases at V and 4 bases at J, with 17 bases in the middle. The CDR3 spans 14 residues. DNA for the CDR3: TGTGCCAGCGTACTACCCGGGTTCACAGAGACCCAGTACTTC. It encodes CASVLPGFTETQYF.

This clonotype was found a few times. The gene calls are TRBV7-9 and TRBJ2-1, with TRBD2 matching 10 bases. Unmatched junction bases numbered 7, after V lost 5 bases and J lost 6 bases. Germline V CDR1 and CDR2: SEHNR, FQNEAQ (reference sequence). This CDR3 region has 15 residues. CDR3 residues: CASSEGRTSGNEQFF. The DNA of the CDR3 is TGTGCCAGCAGCGAGGGGAGGACTAGCGGCAATGAGCAGTTCTTC.

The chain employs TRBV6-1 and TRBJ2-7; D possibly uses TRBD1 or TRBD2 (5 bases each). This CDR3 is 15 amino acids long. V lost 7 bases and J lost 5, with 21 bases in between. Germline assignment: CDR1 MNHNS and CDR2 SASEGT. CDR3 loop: CASKTLRDEGHEQYF. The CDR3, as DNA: TGTGCCAGCAAAACGCTCCGGGACGAGGGCCACGAGCAGTACTTC.

The CDR3 region has the DNA TGCGCCAGCAGCCGGACTCCGGGACTATCCCTTTCGGAGACCCAGTACTTC. Protein product: CASSRTPGLSLSETQYF. This sequence joins TRBV5-1 and TRBJ2-5, with TRBD2 matching over 7 bases. V shed 4 bases, J shed 5 bases, and the junction held 17 bases outside the gene matches. CDR1 and CDR2 from the germline V gene are SGHRS and YFSETQ. The CDR3 has 17 amino acids.

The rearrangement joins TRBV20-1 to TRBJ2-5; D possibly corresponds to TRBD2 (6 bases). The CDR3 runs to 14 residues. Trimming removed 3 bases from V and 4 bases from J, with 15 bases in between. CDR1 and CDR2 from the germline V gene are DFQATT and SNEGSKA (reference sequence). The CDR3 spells CSASPGLEVETQYF. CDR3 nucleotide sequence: TGCAGTGCTAGCCCGGGACTCGAGGTAGAGACCCAGTACTTC.

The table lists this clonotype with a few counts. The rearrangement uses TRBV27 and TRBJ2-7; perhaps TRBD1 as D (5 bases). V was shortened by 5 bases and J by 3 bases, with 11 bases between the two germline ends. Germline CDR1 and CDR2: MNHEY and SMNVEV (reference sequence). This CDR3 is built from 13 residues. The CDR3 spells CASSPDSNYEQYF. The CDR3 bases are TGTGCCAGCAGTCCCGACAGTAACTACGAGCAGTACTTC.

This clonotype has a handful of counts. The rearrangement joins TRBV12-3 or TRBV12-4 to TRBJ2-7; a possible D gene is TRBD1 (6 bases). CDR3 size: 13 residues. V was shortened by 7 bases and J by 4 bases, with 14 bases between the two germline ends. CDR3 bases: TGTGCCAGCACTGGACAGAACGGTTACGAGCAGTACTTC. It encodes CASTGQNGYEQYF.

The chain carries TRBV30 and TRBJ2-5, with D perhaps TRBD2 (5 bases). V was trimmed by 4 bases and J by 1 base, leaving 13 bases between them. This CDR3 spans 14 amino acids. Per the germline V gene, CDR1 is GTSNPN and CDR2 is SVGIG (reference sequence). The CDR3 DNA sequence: TGTGCCTGGACCCCCGCCGCGGGCCAAGAGACCCAGTACTTC. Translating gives CAWTPAAGQETQYF.

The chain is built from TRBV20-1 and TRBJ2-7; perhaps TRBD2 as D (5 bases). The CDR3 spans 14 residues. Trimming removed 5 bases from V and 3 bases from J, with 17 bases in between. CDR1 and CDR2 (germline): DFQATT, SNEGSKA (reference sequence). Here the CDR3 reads CSASSGDTYYEQYF. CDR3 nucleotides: TGCAGTGCTTCATCCGGGGATACCTACTACGAGCAGTACTTC.

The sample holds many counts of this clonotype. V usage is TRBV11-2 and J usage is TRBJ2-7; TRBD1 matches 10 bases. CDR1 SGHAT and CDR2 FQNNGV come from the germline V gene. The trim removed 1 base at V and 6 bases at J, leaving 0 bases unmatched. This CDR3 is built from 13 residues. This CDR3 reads CASSLGTGGEQYF. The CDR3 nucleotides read TGTGCCAGCAGCTTAGGGACAGGGGGCGAGCAGTACTTC.